This TCR beta chain was sequenced during a study of regulatory T cells in long-lasting Graves disease. In the study overall: It was over 5 years of antithyroid drugs, with positive TSH receptor antibodies, that meant persistent Graves' disease.

On this clonotype itself: The antigen remains undetermined.

Study-level points and caveats: Only peripheral blood was studied, not thyroid tissue. Persistent patients shared 2,500 to 3,000 public clonotypes among themselves. Newly diagnosed patients shared fewer, at nearly 1,000.

Arm-PCR of CDR3 regions and iRepertoire HTBI primers were used to build TCR beta libraries. Using its own MiXCR run on the multiplex PCR reads, TCRdb lists one record per CDR3 protein. The data contain roughly 500,000 distinct CDR3 sequences, 20% to 25% of them seen just once; the ten biggest clones take up about 7%. Noted time point: persistent/refractory GD, antithyroid drugs over 5 years with positive TRAb. Extracted RNA from PBMCs served as the source of the TCR library. Patients were enrolled at an endocrinology department in Xi'an, China. The clonotype was recovered from a female donor with Graves disease. This material consisted of peripheral blood mononuclear cells (PBMCs), taken when the disease was refractory, from a patient treated with antithyroid drugs.

The CDR3 sequence: CASRSVAREGEKLFF. In DNA, the CDR3 is TGTGCCAGCAGGTCCGTTGCCCGGGAGGGTGAAAAACTGTTTTTT. The V gene is TRBV7-2, the J gene TRBJ1-4; no clear D. Germline CDR1 reads SGHTA; CDR2 reads FQGNSA. Deletions cut 6 bases from V and 7 bases from J, with 18 bases between. The CDR3 contains 15 residues.